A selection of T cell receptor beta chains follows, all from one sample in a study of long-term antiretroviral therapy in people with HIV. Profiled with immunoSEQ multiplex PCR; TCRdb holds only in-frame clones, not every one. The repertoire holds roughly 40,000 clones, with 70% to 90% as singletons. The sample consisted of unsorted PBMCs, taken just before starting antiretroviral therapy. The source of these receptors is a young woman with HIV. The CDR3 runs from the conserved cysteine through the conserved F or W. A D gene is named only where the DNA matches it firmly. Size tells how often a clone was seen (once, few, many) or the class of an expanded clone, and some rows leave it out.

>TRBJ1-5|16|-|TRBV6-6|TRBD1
TGTGCCAGCAGTGGCCGGGACAGGGTTAGCAATCAGCCCCAGCATTTT
CASSGRDRVSNQPQHF
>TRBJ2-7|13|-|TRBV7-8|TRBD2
TGTGCCAGCAGCCTCGCGGGGGTAGGGGAGCAGTACTTC
CASSLAGVGEQYF
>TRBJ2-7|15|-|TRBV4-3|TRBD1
TGCGCCAGCAGCCAAGGGGTGACAGGGCCCTACGAGCAGTACTTC
CASSQGVTGPYEQYF
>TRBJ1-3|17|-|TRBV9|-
TGTGCCAGCAGCGTAGAGTCCCGAGGACGGTTTGGAAACACCATATATTTT
CASSVESRGRFGNTIYF
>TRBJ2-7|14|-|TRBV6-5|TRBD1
TGTGCCAGCAGTTACGTCGACAGGGGGTACGAGCAGTACTTC
CASSYVDRGYEQYF
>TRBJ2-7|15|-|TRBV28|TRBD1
TGTGCCAGCAGTTTATTACAGGGGATTTCCTACGAGCAGTACTTC
CASSLLQGISYEQYF
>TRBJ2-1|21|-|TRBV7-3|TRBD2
TGTGCCAGCAGCTTCAGCCCCCTTAGCGGGAGTACTCGACTATCCTACAATGAGCAGTTCTTC
CASSFSPLSGSTRLSYNEQFF
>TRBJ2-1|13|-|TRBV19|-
TGTGCCAGTATAGGGGCGGGTTACAATGAGCAGTTCTTC
CASIGAGYNEQFF
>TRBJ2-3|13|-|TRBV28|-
TGTGCCAGCAGTTCGGGAAGCACAGATACGCAGTATTTT
CASSSGSTDTQYF
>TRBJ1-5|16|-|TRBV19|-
TGTGCCAGTAGTATTGGTATGGTCGAAGCAAATCAGCCCCAGCATTTT
CASSIGMVEANQPQHF
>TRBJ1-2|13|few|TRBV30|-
TGTGCCTGGAGATTACAGGGTTGGTATGGCTACACCTTC
CAWRLQGWYGYTF
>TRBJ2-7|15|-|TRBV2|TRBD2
TGTGCCAGCTATACGGGAGGGTCAGGGCCCTACGAGCAGTACTTC
CASYTGGSGPYEQYF
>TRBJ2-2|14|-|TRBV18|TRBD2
TGTGCCAGCTCTGGACTAGCGGACACCGGGGAGCTGTTTTTT
CASSGLADTGELFF
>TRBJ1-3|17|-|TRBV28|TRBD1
TGTGCCAGCAGTCCATATTTGACAGGGGGCTTAGGAAACACCATATATTTT
CASSPYLTGGLGNTIYF
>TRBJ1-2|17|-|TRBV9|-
TGTGCCAGCAGCGTAGCGGTGGCCGGAGCGGATCCCGGGGGCTACACCTTC
CASSVAVAGADPGGYTF
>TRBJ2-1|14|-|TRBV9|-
TGTGCCAGCAGCGTAGTCCGAGAAGGACATGAGCAGTTCTTC
CASSVVREGHEQFF
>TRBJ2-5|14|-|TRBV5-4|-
TGTGCCAGCAGCCCCGGGACTTACCAAGAGACCCAGTACTTC
CASSPGTYQETQYF
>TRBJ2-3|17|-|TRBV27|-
TGTGCCAGCAACCCGGCGGGAAGGTGGGGGATGGTAGATACGCAGTATTTT
CASNPAGRWGMVDTQYF
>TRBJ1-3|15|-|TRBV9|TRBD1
TGTGCCAGCAGCACCCAGGACAGGGCTGGAAACACCATATATTTT
CASSTQDRAGNTIYF
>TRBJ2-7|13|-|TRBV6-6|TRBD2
TGTGCCAGCAGTTACGGACTAGCCTACGAGCAGTACTTC
CASSYGLAYEQYF
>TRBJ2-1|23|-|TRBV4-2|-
TGTGCCAGCAGCCAAGGGGTGACCATGCTTATGAGGCGGGCCACGAGCTCCTACAATGAGCAGTTCTTC
CASSQGVTMLMRRATSSYNEQFF
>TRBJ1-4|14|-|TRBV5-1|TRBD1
TGCGCCAGCAGCTTACTACAGGGGGGCGAAAAACTGTTTTTT
CASSLLQGGEKLFF
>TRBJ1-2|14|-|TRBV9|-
TGTGCCAGCAGCGTGAAACCGTCCCTAGGAGGCTACACCTTC
CASSVKPSLGGYTF
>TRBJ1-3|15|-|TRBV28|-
TGTGCCAGCAGTGAACCCGGGCTGGGGGGAAACACCATATATTTT
CASSEPGLGGNTIYF
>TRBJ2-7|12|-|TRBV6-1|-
TGTGCCAGCCGGTGGACAGCCTACGAGCAGTACTTC
CASRWTAYEQYF
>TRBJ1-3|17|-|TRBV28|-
TGTGCCAGCAGCCACCCGGCCGTTGGGCAGTTTGGAAACACCATATATTTT
CASSHPAVGQFGNTIYF
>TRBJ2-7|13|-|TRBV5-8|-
TGTGCCAGCAGCTTGGCTCGGGGCTACGAGCAGTACTTC
CASSLARGYEQYF
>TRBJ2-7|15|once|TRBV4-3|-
TGCGCCAGCAGCCAAGAATTCCAGAACTCCTACGAGCAGTACTTC
CASSQEFQNSYEQYF
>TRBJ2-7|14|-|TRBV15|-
TGTGCCACCAGCAGAGAGCTGGGAGTCTACGAGCAGTACTTC
CATSRELGVYEQYF
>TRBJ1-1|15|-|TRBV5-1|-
TGCGCCAGCAGCCCACTACAGGGAATGAACACTGAAGCTTTCTTT
CASSPLQGMNTEAFF
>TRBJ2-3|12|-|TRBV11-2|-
TGTGCCAGCAGCCCACCGACAGATACGCAGTATTTT
CASSPPTDTQYF
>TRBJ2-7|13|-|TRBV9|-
TGTGCCAGCAGCGTAGGCATTTCCTACGAGCAGTACTTC
CASSVGISYEQYF
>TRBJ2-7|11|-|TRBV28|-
TGTGCCAGCACTTCAATTTACGAGCAGTACTTC
CASTSIYEQYF
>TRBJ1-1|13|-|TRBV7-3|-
TGTGCCAGCAGCTTCAGGGTGAACACTGAAGCTTTCTTT
CASSFRVNTEAFF
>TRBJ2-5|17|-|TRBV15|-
TGTGCCACCAGCAGGGGGAAGGGATTTTTCACAGGAGAGACCCAGTACTTC
CATSRGKGFFTGETQYF
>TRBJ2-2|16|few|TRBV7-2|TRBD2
TGTGCCAGCAGCTCTCTAGCGGGAGGGCCGGTCGGGGAGCTGTTTTTT
CASSSLAGGPVGELFF
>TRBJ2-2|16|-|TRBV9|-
TGTGCCAGCAGCGCACGGGGGGCGGGAGATCTCGGGGAGCTGTTTTTT
CASSARGAGDLGELFF
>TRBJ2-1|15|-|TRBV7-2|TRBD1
TGTGCCAGCAGCCTCGGACAGGGAGTATACAATGAGCAGTTCTTC
CASSLGQGVYNEQFF
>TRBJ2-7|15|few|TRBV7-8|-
TGTGCCAGCAGCTTAGACAGGGATGGGCCCTACGAGCAGTACTTC
CASSLDRDGPYEQYF
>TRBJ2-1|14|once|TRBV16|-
TGTGCCAGCAGCGACAATGGGCGGGGCAATGAGCAGTTCTTC
CASSDNGRGNEQFF
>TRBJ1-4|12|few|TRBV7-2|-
TGTGCCAGCAGCTGGGGAGGGGTGGAACTGTTTTTT
CASSWGGVELFF
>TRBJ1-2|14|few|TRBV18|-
TGTGCCAGCTCACCACCGAATGGGGTGGAAGGCTACACCTTC
CASSPPNGVEGYTF
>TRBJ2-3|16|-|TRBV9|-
TGTGCCAGCAGCGTAGTCGGGACGGCAACCACAGATACGCAGTATTTT
CASSVVGTATTDTQYF